This TCR beta chain is drawn from a study of long-term antiretroviral therapy in people with HIV (dated by TCRdb to the early 2020s). Study-level background: The earliest samples were collected roughly a decade before the 2015 WHO recommendation for immediate ART, at a time when ART was usually postponed until CD4 counts fell. Whether ART initiation and durable HIV suppression were associated with changes in peripheral blood TRB repertoire composition and diversity was tested in a retrospective serial study. A total of over 150 cryopreserved PBMC samples came from 25 to 35 adults with confirmed HIV infection and were collected serially over a mean of approximately 6 years (range 1-12). About 35% of the 30 participants with HIV were female. No cross-contamination during QIAcube processing turned up in test extractions that ran a monoclonal T-cell line alongside around 32 polyclonal samples. Broader findings and caveats from the paper: The samples span the years 2004 to 2017, and the ART regimens used at that time may not be as effective as current regimens. Inferences about post-ART repertoire changes are limited because no data were available on ART adherence, viral resistance or therapy changes. Starting ART was linked to a significant rise in TRB diversity, yet even with long-term ART the diversity remained significantly lower than in transplant donor controls. Owing to limited PBMC availability, only the TCR beta chain was sequenced, without alpha chain pairing. Unsorted PBMC were profiled instead of sorted CD4+ and CD8+ T cells because pre-ART samples had limited cell numbers. Expanded TRB clones identified before ART initiation dominated the repertoire across all time points, though the dominance fluctuated and decreased in many PLHIV after ART. Compared with controls, HIV repertoires had narrower CDR3 length ranges, and the network structure pointed to an antigen-experienced repertoire that shifted only slightly toward naive after ART.

In the case of this clone: Its cognate antigen has yet to be identified. No clone much larger than this one lies a single base away; base qualities are absent.

To be included, a participant needed at least one PBMC sample from before ART initiation plus at least two post-ART samples. All participants with HIV were treated in the United States of America. Before DNA extraction, cryopreserved samples of about 0.95-11 million PBMC were thawed and then washed. At the time of the earliest PBMC sample, participants with HIV were aged between roughly 23 and 60 years. Per participant, PBMC samples came from 1-4 timepoints prior to ART initiation and 2-8 timepoints following ART initiation, for a median of 7 samples. Serial HIV viral load, CD4+ T-cell count, ART history and demographic data were obtained for every participant. Using a Qiagen kit on a QIAcube, genomic DNA was extracted from unsorted PBMC, with samples processed in batches of 12. Sequencing of the TRB variable region was done with the immunoSEQ hsTCRB v3.0 assay at survey level resolution. The targeted TRB sequencing depth was about 40,000-55,000 T-cell genomes per sample. Pooled TRB libraries were sequenced on an Illumina MiSeq with a v3 150-cycle kit. In the original analysis: Repertoire analysis was performed in R inside a reproducible Nextflow workflow that covered QC, data transformation and analysis. Custom analyses were implemented in LymphoSeq2, an R package for AIRR-Seq data exploration. Several samples that yielded fewer than 5000 total TRB sequences were excluded, so that around 190 HIV repertoires were analyzed. Among the 190 or so HIV repertoires that were kept, around 60 were collected before ART initiation and under 150 were collected after ART initiation. Repertoires were downsampled to 5000 TRB nucleotide sequences, with summary statistics averaged over 100 downsampling iterations. Only TRB sequences with CDR3 regions of at least seven amino acids were retained for analysis. Two measures captured diversity: a Shannon entropy-derived clonality score and the Gini coefficient. In repertoire networks, the top 5000 CDR3 amino acid sequences were linked whenever an edit distance of one separated two sequences. GLIPH2 predicted antigen specificity groups and MHC restriction for TRB CDR3 amino acid sequences. CDR3 amino acid sequences were matched against VDJdb and McPAS-TCR to flag known CMV, EBV, HIV or tissue antigen associations. Pre-ART, post-ART and control groups were compared with Wilcoxon signed-rank tests and Holm-Bonferroni correction. TCRdb holds this immuneACCESS table with in-frame rearrangements only. Some clones are missing; in checked studies, unresolved V genes explain under half, and the rest has no known cause. The V and J calls and clone size are taken from that table; D and trimming were inferred from the DNA. The sample has about 40,000 clones on record, around 86% of them singletons. The top ten constitute 5.1% of the sample.

Looking up the germline V gene yields CDR1 MNHEY and CDR2 SVGAGI. V gives up 0 bases and J gives up 1 base, and the segment between their germline ends measures 10 bases. The CDR3 goes from the cysteine to the phenylalanine over 15 residues. Just CDR3 DNA is preserved here, 45 bases in frame from base 1. The source material was unsorted PBMCs, sampled 0.1 years before starting antiretroviral therapy. This receptor was taken from a woman in her forties or fifties with HIV. The rearranged segments are TRBV6-5 and TRBJ2-7; TRBD1 is a possible D gene, resting on 5 matching bases. The CDR3 amino acid sequence is: CASSYSARVSYEQYF. The DNA sequence follows: TGTGCCAGCAGTTACTCAGCCAGGGTATCCTACGAGCAGTACTTC.